A single sample is the source of the 32 T cell receptor beta chains below, sequenced in a study of early T cells in non-severe SARS-CoV-2 infection. TCRdb independently ran MiXCR on the 5' RACE reads; one entry per CDR3 protein. The sample includes some 77,000 distinct CDR3 sequences, about 13% of them seen just once. The specimen sequenced was whole blood. The receptors here all came from an adult who was a healthcare worker with PCR-confirmed SARS-CoV-2 infection or an uninfected control (not recorded which).

This clonotype was recorded a few times. This rearrangement joins TRBV10-3 to TRBJ1-1; maybe TRBD1 (5 bases). V lost 3 bases and J lost 0, with 11 bases in between. The CDR3 extends over 15 amino acids. The germline gives CDR1 ENHRY, CDR2 SYGVKD. The chain's CDR3 is CAISDSRGVNTEAFF. CDR3 bases: TGTGCCATCAGTGACAGTCGGGGGGTGAACACTGAAGCTTTCTTT.

This clonotype was recorded at least ten times. The rearrangement uses TRBV7-9 and TRBJ1-6; a weak D match, TRBD1 (5 bases). Germline V gene lookup returns CDR1 SEHNR and CDR2 FQNEAQ (reference sequence). The CDR3 spans 14 residues. V was cut by 3 bases and J by 7 bases, with 10 bases left in between. The CDR3: CASSFQGNNSPLHF. In nucleotides, the CDR3 is TGTGCCAGCAGCTTTCAGGGCAACAATTCACCCCTCCACTTT. Full variable domain (outside the CDR3, taken from reference TRBV7-9 and TRBJ1-6): DTGVSQNPRHKITKRGQNVTFRCDPISEHNRLYWYRQTLGQGPEFLTYFQNEAQLEKSRLLSDRFSAERPKGSFSTLEIQRTEQGDSAMYLCASSFQGNNSPLHFGNGTRLTVT.

This clonotype was seen at least ten times. The J gene is TRBJ2-7, the V gene TRBV10-3, with 10 positions matching TRBD1. CDR1 ENHRY and CDR2 SYGVKD come from the germline V gene. This CDR3 is 21 amino acids long. J lost 2 bases, V lost 4 bases, and 23 bases had no gene match. The CDR3 bases are TGTGCCATCAGTGGGAGAGCGGGAAGCGGGACAGGGGTCCACCCGACCTACGAGCAGTACTTC. Residues: CAISGRAGSGTGVHPTYEQYF.

The CDR3 here is CASRLILGGELFF. CDR3 nucleotide sequence: TGTGCCAGCAGGTTAATCTTAGGCGGGGAGCTGTTTTTT. The J gene is TRBJ2-2, the V gene TRBV6-2 or TRBV6-3; D is unresolved. CDR1 and CDR2 (germline): MNHEY, SVGEGT. V was pared by 6 bases and J by 7 bases, with 12 bases between. The CDR3 spans 13 residues.

This clonotype occurred many times. The gene calls are TRBV6-5 and TRBJ1-1; 8 positions agree with TRBD1. V shed 6 bases and J 10 bases; nucleotides not matched to a gene: 13. The CDR3 covers 14 residues. Germline V gives CDR1 MNHEY, CDR2 SVGAGI. The CDR3 bases are TGTGCCAGCAGCTCTCGGACAGGGAGGGAGTTAGCTTTCTTT. It specifies CASSSRTGRELAFF.

Ten or more counts support this clonotype. The chain has TRBV6-5 and TRBJ2-7, with 12 bases lining up with TRBD2. Germline CDR1 is MNHEY and CDR2 is SVGAGI. V trimming: 7 bases; J trimming: 9 bases; junction bases outside the gene matches: 4. The CDR3 length is 12 residues. The CDR3 is CASIATSGRQYF. CDR3 coding DNA: TGTGCCAGCATCGCGACTAGCGGGAGGCAGTACTTC.

For this clonotype: Germline and junction disagree at one end, which may indicate a read error. This chain uses TRBV11-2 with TRBJ2-1; D not resolved. CDR1 and CDR2 (germline): SGHAT, FQNNGV. The CDR3 covers 16 residues. CDR3 in amino acids: CASGLTMDLIGNEQFF. The CDR3 nucleotides are TGTGCCAGCGGCTTGACCATGGACCTGATCGGTAATGAGCAGTTCTTC.

This clonotype appeared a few times. The chain uses TRBV18 and TRBJ2-1; 13 bases map to TRBD2. V lost 3 bases and J lost 8; bases outside the gene matches: 1. This CDR3 is 14 amino acids long. Per the germline V gene, CDR1 is KGHSH and CDR2 is LQKENI. CDR3 bases: TGTGCCAGCTCACCCGGACTAGCGGGAGATGAGCAGTTCTTC. Its translation is CASSPGLAGDEQFF.

This clonotype was seen many times. The chain has TRBV6-2 or TRBV6-3 and TRBJ1-5; a possible D gene is TRBD1 (5 bases). The V and J ends lost 7 bases and 4 bases respectively, with 17 bases between them. Germline V gene data show CDR1 as MNHEY and CDR2 as SVGEGT. The CDR3 runs to 15 residues. CDR3 DNA: TGTGCCAGCAATCGCGGGGGAGAAAGGAATCAGCCCCAGCATTTT. Protein product: CASNRGGERNQPQHF.

This clonotype was seen at least ten times. The chain joins TRBV28 to TRBJ2-3; 7 bases map to TRBD1. After removal of 3 bases from V and 2 bases from J, the junction contained 2 bases not matched to a gene. The CDR3 contains 14 residues. Germline values: CDR1 MDHEN, CDR2 SYDVKM. The CDR3 reads CASSFGQDTDTQYF. CDR3 in DNA: TGTGCCAGCAGTTTCGGACAGGACACAGATACGCAGTATTTT.

The gene calls are TRBV6-2 or TRBV6-3 and TRBJ2-7; D might be TRBD2 (6 bases). The germline V gene encodes CDR1 MNHEY and CDR2 SVGEGT. The CDR3 is made up of 15 amino acids. V was trimmed by 2 bases and J by 4 bases, leaving 15 bases between them. CDR3 sequence reads: CASSYALAGRYEQYF. In DNA, the CDR3 is TGTGCCAGCAGTTACGCCCTGGCAGGGAGGTACGAGCAGTACTTC.

This clonotype came up a few times. This rearrangement joins TRBV29-1 to TRBJ2-7, with D tentatively TRBD1 or TRBD2 (5 bases each). This CDR3 is built from 14 residues. Germline V lookup: CDR1 SQVTM, CDR2 ANQGSEA. Trimming shortened V by 1 base and J by 2 bases, and 12 bases separated the two germline ends. DNA for the CDR3: TGCAGCGTTGAAGGCAGAGGGGTTCCCTACGAGCAGTACTTC. Its translation is CSVEGRGVPYEQYF.

This clonotype was counted ten times or more. The rearrangement joins TRBV29-1 to TRBJ1-4; TRBD1 aligns across 7 bases. Germline CDR1 SQVTM, CDR2 ANQGSEA. This CDR3 is built from 12 residues. With V trimmed by 7 bases and J by 5 bases, 4 bases remained unmatched. In DNA, the CDR3 is TGCAGCGGACAGGGATTGAATGAAAAACTGTTTTTT. Protein: CSGQGLNEKLFF.

On this clonotype itself: A single base separates this from a much larger clone, so it may be a read error. The chain links TRBV11-2 to TRBJ1-6; D is unresolved. The V end was cut by 8 bases, the J end by 8 bases, with 13 bases between. Germline V CDR1 and CDR2: SGHAT, FQNNGV. The CDR3 spans 13 residues. CDR3 DNA: TGTGCCAGCGGCGGACGGGGAGATTCACCCCTCCACTTT. This encodes CASGGRGDSPLHF.

This clonotype was found a few times. The V gene is TRBV7-2, the J gene TRBJ1-6; 7 positions agree with TRBD1. The CDR3 loop spans 15 amino acids. Per the germline V gene, CDR1 is SGHTA and CDR2 is FQGNSA. J was trimmed by 7 bases and V by 3 bases; bases with no gene match: 6. The CDR3 protein is CASSFTGVRNSPLHF. CDR3 sequence (DNA): TGTGCCAGCAGCTTCACAGGGGTTAGAAATTCACCCCTCCACTTT.

The sample holds a few counts of this clonotype. The chain employs TRBV6-6 and TRBJ2-5; D is ambiguous. The ends were cut back, 5 bases at V and 0 bases at J, with 13 bases in the middle. This CDR3 region has 15 residues. Germline CDR1 reads MNHNY; CDR2 reads SVGAGI (reference sequence). As DNA, the CDR3 is TGTGCCAGCAGTACCCTGGGAACGTACCAAGAGACCCAGTACTTC. It specifies CASSTLGTYQETQYF.

This clonotype has at least ten counts. V usage is TRBV3-1 and J usage is TRBJ2-1, with D hard to call. Germline CDR1 reads LGHDT; CDR2 reads YNNKEL (reference sequence). The V end lost 3 bases, the J end lost 3 bases, and 18 bases lay between the germline ends. CDR3 size: 17 residues. CDR3 amino acids: CASSQSTTAGIYNEQFF. In nucleotides, the CDR3 is TGTGCCAGCAGCCAGTCTACCACGGCAGGCATCTACAATGAGCAGTTCTTC.

The chain uses TRBV5-4 and TRBJ2-7, with D tentatively TRBD1 (6 bases). The V end lost 4 bases, the J end lost 0 bases, and 11 bases lay between the germline ends. The CDR3 is made up of 14 amino acids. CDR1 and CDR2 from the germline V gene are SGHNT and YYREEE (reference sequence). The CDR3 sequence: CASSVGTLSYEQYF. The CDR3 DNA is TGTGCCAGCAGCGTAGGGACACTCTCCTACGAGCAGTACTTC.

The table lists this clonotype with many counts. The rearrangement joins TRBV29-1 to TRBJ2-4; 15 nucleotides align to TRBD2. V shed 6 bases and J 12 bases; nucleotides not matched to a gene: 9. The germline gives CDR1 SQVTM, CDR2 ANQGSEA. The CDR3 covers 14 residues. The CDR3 loop is CSVRGGTSGGPQYF. The DNA of the CDR3 is TGCAGCGTGAGGGGCGGGACTAGCGGGGGGCCTCAGTACTTC.

This sequence joins TRBV6-5 and TRBJ1-1; D not resolved. CDR3 length equals 16 residues. Trimming removed 6 bases from V and 0 bases from J, with 17 bases in between. Per germline, CDR1 MNHEY and CDR2 SVGAGI. CDR3: CASSQNNLMVNTEAFF. The CDR3 DNA sequence: TGTGCCAGCAGCCAGAACAACCTTATGGTGAACACTGAAGCTTTCTTT.

This clonotype was found many times. The chain employs TRBV5-5 and TRBJ2-7; D remains unclear. CDR1 and CDR2 (germline): SGHKS, YYEKEE (reference sequence). The germline V and J ends were trimmed by 2 bases and 3 bases, with 9 bases remaining between them. This CDR3 spans 13 amino acids. The CDR3 nucleotides read TGTGCCAGCAGCTTCCGGGCCCTCTACGAGCAGTACTTC. This codes for CASSFRALYEQYF.

This clonotype has at least ten counts. The chain has TRBV10-2 and TRBJ2-3; possible D gene TRBD2, 5 bases. Germline V gene lookup returns CDR1 WSHSY and CDR2 SAAADI. Trimming removed 8 bases from V and 1 base from J, with 7 bases in between. The CDR3 covers 12 residues. DNA for the CDR3: TGCGCCAGCGGGCGGGGCACAGATACGCAGTATTTT. Translation: CASGRGTDTQYF.

The chain joins TRBV9 to TRBJ2-3, with 10 bases aligning to TRBD2. The J segment lost 0 bases and the V segment lost 6 bases, leaving 7 bases of the junction unmatched. CDR3 length equals 16 residues. CDR1 SGDLS and CDR2 YYNGEE come from the germline V gene. Written as DNA, the CDR3 is TGTGCCAGCACCAGACTAGCGGGCCAGAGCACAGATACGCAGTATTTT. It specifies CASTRLAGQSTDTQYF.

This clonotype came up many times. This sequence joins TRBV12-3 or TRBV12-4 and TRBJ2-3, with 7 bases aligning to TRBD2. The ends lost 3 bases at V and 5 bases at J; junction bases unmatched: 8. The CDR3 is 15 residues long. The CDR3 DNA follows: TGTGCCAGCAGTTTTTCGGCGGGAGATATAGATACGCAGTATTTT. Translating gives CASSFSAGDIDTQYF.

This clonotype has a count of ten or more. This chain uses TRBV7-9 with TRBJ2-7, with 8 bases fitting TRBD1. The CDR3 has 15 residues. Trimming at V came to 4 bases and at J to 9 bases, leaving 14 bases not matched to a gene. Germline CDR1 SEHNR, CDR2 FQNEAQ (reference sequence). DNA of the CDR3: TGTGCCAGCAGCTCCCCGGGACAGGCTCTTGGGGCGCAGTACTTC. Residues: CASSSPGQALGAQYF.

This clonotype was observed at least ten times. The rearrangement joins TRBV5-1 to TRBJ1-1; unclear D gene. Germline V gene lookup returns CDR1 SGHRS and CDR2 YFSETQ. Trimming shortened V by 7 bases and J by 0 bases, and 13 bases separated the two germline ends. The CDR3 has 14 amino acids. CDR3 coding DNA: TGCGCCAGCCGGGTGGTTGGCCTGAACACTGAAGCTTTCTTT. It codes for CASRVVGLNTEAFF.

Only a few counts were recorded for this clonotype. This sequence joins TRBV29-1 and TRBJ1-2; TRBD1 aligns across 9 bases. Per the germline V gene, CDR1 is SQVTM and CDR2 is ANQGSEA. This CDR3 spans 12 amino acids. V shed 7 bases, J shed 8 bases, and the junction held 8 bases outside the gene matches. The CDR3 nucleotides read TGCAGCGCCACCGACAGGGGGAAAGGCTACACCTTC. Amino acids: CSATDRGKGYTF. The full variable domain, completed using reference TRBV29-1 and TRBJ1-2, is SAVISQKPSRDICQRGTSLTIQCQVDSQVTMMFWYRQQPGQSLTLIATANQGSEATYESGFVIDKFPISRPNLTFSTLTVSNMSPEDSSIYLCSATDRGKGYTFGSGTRLTVV.

This clonotype was seen many times. The chain links TRBV6-2 or TRBV6-3 to TRBJ1-5, with 7 bases matching TRBD1. The V gene end was trimmed by 5 bases and the J gene end by 6 bases; junction bases not matched to a gene: 10. The CDR3 has 15 residues. Germline V gives CDR1 MNHEY, CDR2 SVGEGT. In nucleotides, the CDR3 is TGTGCCAGCAGTCCAACAGGGGACGGGGGTCAGCCCCAGCATTTT. It specifies CASSPTGDGGQPQHF.

This chain links TRBV29-1 with TRBJ2-5; 12 nucleotides match TRBD2. This CDR3 is 15 amino acids long. Germline V gene sequence: CDR1 SQVTM, CDR2 ANQGSEA. The V and J ends lost 7 bases and 7 bases, in that order; junction bases with no gene match: 13. The CDR3: CSAAPGLAGPGTQYF. The CDR3 DNA reads TGCAGCGCTGCGCCGGGACTAGCGGGTCCCGGGACCCAGTACTTC.

This clonotype was seen repeatedly, ten times or more. The chain is built from TRBV20-1 and TRBJ1-1; D unresolved. Germline CDR1 is DFQATT and CDR2 is SNEGSKA (reference sequence). The CDR3 is 11 amino acids. CDR3 DNA: TGCAGCGAGAATAAGAACACTGAAGCTTTCTTT. The encoded protein is CSENKNTEAFF.

This clonotype was picked up a small number of times. The chain employs TRBV11-2 and TRBJ1-1; 8 bases fit TRBD1. Germline CDR1 is SGHAT and CDR2 is FQNNGV. V was clipped by 7 bases and J by 9 bases; unmatched bases: 10. The CDR3 runs to 13 residues. CDR3: CASTLDRVGQAFF. DNA for the CDR3: TGTGCCAGCACCTTGGACAGGGTAGGTCAAGCTTTCTTT.

V gene TRBV7-8 combines with J gene TRBJ2-2; D call uncertain. CDR1 SGHVS and CDR2 FQNEAQ come from the germline V gene. This CDR3 is built from 15 residues. V was clipped by 6 bases and J by 6 bases, with 17 bases between them. The DNA of the CDR3 is TGTGCCAGCAGTCATCCGCGGTTCGGTTCCGGGGAGCTGTTTTTT. Its protein product is CASSHPRFGSGELFF.